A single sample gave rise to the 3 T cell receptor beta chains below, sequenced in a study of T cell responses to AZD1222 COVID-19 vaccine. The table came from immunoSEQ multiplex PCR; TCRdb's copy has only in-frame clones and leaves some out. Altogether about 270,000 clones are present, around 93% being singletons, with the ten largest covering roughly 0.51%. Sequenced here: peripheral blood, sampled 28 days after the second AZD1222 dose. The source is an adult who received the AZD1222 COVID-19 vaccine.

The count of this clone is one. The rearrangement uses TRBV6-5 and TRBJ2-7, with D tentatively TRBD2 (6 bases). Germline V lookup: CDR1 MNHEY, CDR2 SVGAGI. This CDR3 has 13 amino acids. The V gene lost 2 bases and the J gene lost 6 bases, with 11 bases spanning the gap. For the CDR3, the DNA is TGTGCCAGCAGTTACCCCGGGACTGCCGAGCAGTACTTC. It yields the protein CASSYPGTAEQYF.

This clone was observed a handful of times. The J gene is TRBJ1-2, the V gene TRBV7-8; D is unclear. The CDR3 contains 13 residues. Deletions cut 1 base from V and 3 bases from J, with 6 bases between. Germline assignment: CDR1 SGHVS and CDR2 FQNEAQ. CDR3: CASSLGLDYGYTF. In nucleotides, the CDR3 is TGTGCCAGCAGCTTAGGTTTGGACTATGGCTACACCTTC.

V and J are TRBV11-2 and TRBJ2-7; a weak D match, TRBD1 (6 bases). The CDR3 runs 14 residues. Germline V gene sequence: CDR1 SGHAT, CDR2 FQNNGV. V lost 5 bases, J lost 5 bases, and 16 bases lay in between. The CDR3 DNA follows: TGTGCCAGCAGCCGCACGCAGGGGTGGAACGAGCAGTACTTC. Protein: CASSRTQGWNEQYF. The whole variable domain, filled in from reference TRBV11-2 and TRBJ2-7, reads EAGVAQSPRYKIIEKRQSVAFWCNPISGHATLYWYQQILGQGPKLLIQFQNNGVVDDSQLPKDRFSAERLKGVDSTLKIQPAKLEDSAVYLCASSRTQGWNEQYFGPGTRLTVT.